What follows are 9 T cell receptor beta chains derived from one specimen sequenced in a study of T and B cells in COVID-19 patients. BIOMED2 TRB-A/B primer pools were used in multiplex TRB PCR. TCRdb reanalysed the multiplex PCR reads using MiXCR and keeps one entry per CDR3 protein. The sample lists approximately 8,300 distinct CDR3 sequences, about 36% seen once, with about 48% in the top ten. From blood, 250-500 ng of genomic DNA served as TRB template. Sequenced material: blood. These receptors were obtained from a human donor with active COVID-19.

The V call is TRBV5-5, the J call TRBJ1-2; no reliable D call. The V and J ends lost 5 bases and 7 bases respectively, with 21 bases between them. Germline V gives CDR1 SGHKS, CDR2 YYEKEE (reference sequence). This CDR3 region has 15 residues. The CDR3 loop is CASSYEALFGRGYTF. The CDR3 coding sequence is TGTGCCAGCAGTTACGAGGCGCTTTTCGGGCGTGGCTACACCTTC.

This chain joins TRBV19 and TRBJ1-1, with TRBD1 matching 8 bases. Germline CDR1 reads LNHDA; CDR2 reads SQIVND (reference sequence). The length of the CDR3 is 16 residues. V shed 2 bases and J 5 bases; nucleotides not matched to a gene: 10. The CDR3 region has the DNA TGTGCCAGTAGTATACAGGGGGCGAATGGACCAACTGAAGCTTTCTTT. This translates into CASSIQGANGPTEAFF. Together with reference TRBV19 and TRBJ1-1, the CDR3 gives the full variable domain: DGGITQSPKYLFRKEGQNVTLSCEQNLNHDAMYWYRQDPGQGLRLIYYSQIVNDFQKGDIAEGYSVSREKKESFPLTVTSAQKNPTAFYLCASSIQGANGPTEAFFGQGTRLTVV.

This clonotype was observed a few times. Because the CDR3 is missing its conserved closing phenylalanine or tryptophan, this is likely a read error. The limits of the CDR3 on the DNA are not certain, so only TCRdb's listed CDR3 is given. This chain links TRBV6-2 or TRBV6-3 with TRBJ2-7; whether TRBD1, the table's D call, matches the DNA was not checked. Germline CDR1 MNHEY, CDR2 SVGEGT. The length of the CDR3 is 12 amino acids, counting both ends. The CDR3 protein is CASSYSLGTELI.

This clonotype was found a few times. This CDR3 reads CASSLQGPYNEQFF. For the CDR3, the DNA is TGTGCCAGCAGCTTGCAGGGCCCATACAATGAGCAGTTCTTC. The chain has TRBV5-6 and TRBJ2-1, with D perhaps matching TRBD1 (5 bases). Germline CDR1 SGHDT, CDR2 YYEEEE. CDR3 length: 14 amino acids. The ends were cut back, 1 base at V and 4 bases at J, with 9 bases in the middle.

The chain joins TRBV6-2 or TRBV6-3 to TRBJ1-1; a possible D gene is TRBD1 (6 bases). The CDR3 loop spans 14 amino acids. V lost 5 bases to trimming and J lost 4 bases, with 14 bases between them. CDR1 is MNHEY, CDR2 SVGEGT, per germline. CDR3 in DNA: TGTGCCAGCAGTAGGCAGGGGTTATTCACTGAAGCTTTCTTT. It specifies CASSRQGLFTEAFF.

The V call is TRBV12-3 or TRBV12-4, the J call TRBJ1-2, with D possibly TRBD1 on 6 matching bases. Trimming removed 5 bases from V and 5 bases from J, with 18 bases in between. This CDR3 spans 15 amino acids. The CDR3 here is CASSPTTGFNYGYTF. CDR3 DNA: TGTGCCAGCAGTCCGACTACAGGGTTTAATTATGGCTACACCTTC.

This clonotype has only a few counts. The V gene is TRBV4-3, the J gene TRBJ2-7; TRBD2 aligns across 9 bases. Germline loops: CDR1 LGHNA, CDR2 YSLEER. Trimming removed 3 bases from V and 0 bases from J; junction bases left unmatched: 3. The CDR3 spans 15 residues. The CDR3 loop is CASSHSSGGSYEQYF. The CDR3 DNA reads TGCGCCAGCAGCCACAGTAGCGGGGGCTCCTACGAGCAGTACTTC.

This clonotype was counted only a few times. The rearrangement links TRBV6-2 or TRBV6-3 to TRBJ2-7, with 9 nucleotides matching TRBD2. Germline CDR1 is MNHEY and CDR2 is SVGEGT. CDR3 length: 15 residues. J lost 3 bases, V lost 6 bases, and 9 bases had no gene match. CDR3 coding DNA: TGTGCCAGCAGCTCTGTAGCGGGGGAATTCTACGAGCAGTACTTC. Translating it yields CASSSVAGEFYEQYF.

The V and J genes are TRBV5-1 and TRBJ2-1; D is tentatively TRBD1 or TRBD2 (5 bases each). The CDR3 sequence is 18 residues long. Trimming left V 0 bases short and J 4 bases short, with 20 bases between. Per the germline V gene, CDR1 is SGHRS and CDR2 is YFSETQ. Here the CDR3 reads CASSLASGTDPLYNEQFF. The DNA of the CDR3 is TGCGCCAGCAGCTTGGCATCCGGGACGGACCCACTATACAATGAGCAGTTCTTC.